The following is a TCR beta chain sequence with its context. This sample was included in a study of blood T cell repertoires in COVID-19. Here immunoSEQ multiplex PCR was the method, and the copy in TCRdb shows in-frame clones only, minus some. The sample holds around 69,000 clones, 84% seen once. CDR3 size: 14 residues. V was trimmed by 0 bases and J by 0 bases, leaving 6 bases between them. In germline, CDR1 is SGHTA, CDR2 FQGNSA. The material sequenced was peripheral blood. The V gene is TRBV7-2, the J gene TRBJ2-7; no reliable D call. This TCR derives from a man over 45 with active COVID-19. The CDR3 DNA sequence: TGTGCCAGCAGCTTAGCTCTGAGCTCCTACGAGCAGTACTTC. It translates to CASSLALSSYEQYF. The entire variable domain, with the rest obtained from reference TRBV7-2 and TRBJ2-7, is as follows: GAGVSQSPSNKVTEKGKDVELRCDPISGHTALYWYRQSLGQGLEFLIYFQGNSAPDKSGLPSDRFSAERTGGSVSTLTIQRTQQEDSAVYLCASSLALSSYEQYFGPGTRLTVT.